This T cell receptor (beta chain) was documented in a study of shared clonotypes between healthy human individuals. Study information: The composition of the donors was a couple of women and three men aged 18 to 49.

PCR replicates performed on unsorted PBMC used roughly 320 ng DNA, some 30,000 T cell genomes. Per the original methods: Junction-only immunoSEQ sequences carried no quality scores, so filtering differed. TCRdb's table, derived via immunoSEQ multiplex PCR, lists solely in-frame clones and lacks some. V, J and clone size are taken as reported in that table, and D and trimming were inferred from the DNA itself. The sample carries a few hundred thousand clones, 77% recorded once. This clone was counted at least ten times. Other DNA sequences in the same sample also yield this CDR3. After removal of 4 bases from V and 4 bases from J, the junction contained 9 bases not matched to a gene. Looked up from germline, CDR1 is MDHEN and CDR2 is SYDVKM. This CDR3 is 16 amino acids long.

This receptor was taken from a woman between 35 and 50 years old in good health. Some clones in this sample may be carry-over from other donors' samples. The rearrangement links TRBV28 to TRBJ2-7, with 11 bases identical to TRBD2. The sample was PBMCs. Here the CDR3 reads CASSSLAGGPIYEQYF. The CDR3 DNA reads TGTGCCAGCAGTTCCTTAGCGGGAGGGCCTATTTACGAGCAGTACTTC.